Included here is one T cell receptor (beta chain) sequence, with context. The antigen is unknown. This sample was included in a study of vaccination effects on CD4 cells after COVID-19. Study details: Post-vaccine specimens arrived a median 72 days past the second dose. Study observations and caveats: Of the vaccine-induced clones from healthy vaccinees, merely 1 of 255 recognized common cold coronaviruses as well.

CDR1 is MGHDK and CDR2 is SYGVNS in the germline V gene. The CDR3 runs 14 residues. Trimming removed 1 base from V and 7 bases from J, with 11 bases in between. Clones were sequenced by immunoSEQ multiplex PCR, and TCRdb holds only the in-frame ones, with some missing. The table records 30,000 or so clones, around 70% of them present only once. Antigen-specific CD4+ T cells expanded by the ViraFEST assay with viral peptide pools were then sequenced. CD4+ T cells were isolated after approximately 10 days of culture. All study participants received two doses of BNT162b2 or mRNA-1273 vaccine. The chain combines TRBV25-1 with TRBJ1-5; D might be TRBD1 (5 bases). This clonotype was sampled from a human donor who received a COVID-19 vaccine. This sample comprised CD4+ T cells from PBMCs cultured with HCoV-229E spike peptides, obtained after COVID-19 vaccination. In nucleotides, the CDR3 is TGTGCCAGCAGTGAATCGGGGGGATTCCAGCCCCAGCATTTT. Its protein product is CASSESGGFQPQHF.